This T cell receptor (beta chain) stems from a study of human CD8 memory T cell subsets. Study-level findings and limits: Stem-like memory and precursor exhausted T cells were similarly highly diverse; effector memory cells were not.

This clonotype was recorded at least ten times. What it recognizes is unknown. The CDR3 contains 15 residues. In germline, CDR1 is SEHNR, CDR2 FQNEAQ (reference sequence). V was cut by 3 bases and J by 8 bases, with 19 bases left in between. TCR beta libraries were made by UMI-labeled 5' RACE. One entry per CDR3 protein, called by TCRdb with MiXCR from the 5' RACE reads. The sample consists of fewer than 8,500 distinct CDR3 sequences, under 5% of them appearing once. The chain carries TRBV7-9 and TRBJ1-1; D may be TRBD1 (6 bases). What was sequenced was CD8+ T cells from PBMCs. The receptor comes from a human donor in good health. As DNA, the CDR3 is TGTGCCAGCAGCTTGGGGGCCGGTATGTCACAGGAAGCTTTCTTT. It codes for CASSLGAGMSQEAFF.